At least ten counts were recorded for the clone carrying this T cell receptor beta chain. The source of the sample is a study of T cells in Graves' hyperthyroidism and ophthalmopathy. TCR beta CDR3 region amplification was performed from RNA transcripts. Initially, a first-round RT-PCR of the TCR CDR3 employed the HTBI primer set. Each CDR3 protein is one row after TCRdb ran MiXCR on the multiplex PCR reads. Here the sample spans some 600,000 distinct CDR3 sequences, around 13% being singletons. Germline V gene lookup returns CDR1 MNHEY and CDR2 SVGEGT. The ends lost 6 bases at V and 2 bases at J; junction bases unmatched: 5. The CDR3 is made up of 14 amino acids.

The origin of this receptor is a woman in her 30s with Graves' hyperthyroidism that later progressed to Graves' ophthalmopathy. The source material was blood. The chain uses TRBV6-2 or TRBV6-3 and TRBJ2-7; the match to TRBD2 covers 9 bases. DNA of the CDR3: TGTGCCAGCAGAAGTAGCGGGAGTCCCTACGAGCAGTACTTC. Its translation is CASRSSGSPYEQYF.